This TCR beta chain was captured by sequencing in a study of T cell responses to AZD1222 COVID-19 vaccine. Findings of the study overall: Vaccine-related CD4 TCRs covered spike, predominating at 160-218 and 743-854. Regions left unmutated in variants are reportedly the target of nearly half of spike-specific TCRs. Clonal diversity may have been underestimated in mostly white British donors.

The CDR3 covers 15 residues. V lost 3 bases, J lost 4 bases, and 13 bases lay in between. Per the germline V gene, CDR1 is SGHRS and CDR2 is YFSETQ. In the case of this clone: Antigen specificity is unknown.

Assay: immunoSEQ multiplex PCR; the TCRdb copy retains only in-frame clones and omits some. The table records roughly 120,000 clones, 80% to 95% of them present only once. The chain is built from TRBV5-1 and TRBJ2-2; no definite D call. Sample: peripheral blood, taken 28 days after the second dose of the MenACWY control vaccine. This TCR came from an adult who received the MenACWY meningococcal vaccine as a control. CDR3 nucleotide sequence: TGCGCCAGCAGCTCCCGCCTGGGCGGCACCGGGGAGCTGTTTTTT. Its translation: CASSSRLGGTGELFF.